These T cell receptor beta chains were read from a single sample in a study of beta chain features in type 1 diabetes. Some clones are missing from TCRdb's copy, which holds only in-frame ones; the method was immunoSEQ multiplex PCR. This table holds over 150,000 clones, around 10% found once. Sequenced material: central memory CD4+ T cells from blood. All receptors come from a man aged 30 to 45 with type 1 diabetes. CDR3s include the opening cysteine and the closing phenylalanine or tryptophan. The order of the fields is D gene, J gene, clone size, V gene, CDR3 protein, CDR3 DNA. The D gene is left open where the match is weak. The listing skips clone size in some rows; elsewhere it reads once, few, many or a size class.

NA | TRBJ2-3 | NA | TRBV15 | CATSRNAGTDTQYF | TGTGCCACCAGCAGAAACGCAGGGACAGATACGCAGTATTTT
NA | TRBJ1-5 | NA | TRBV4-1 | CASSRSEGWNQPQHF | TGCGCCAGCAGCCGTTCGGAGGGTTGGAATCAGCCCCAGCATTTT
TRBD2 | TRBJ2-1 | NA | TRBV6-6 | CASSSGLAYYNEQFF | TGTGCCAGCAGCTCTGGACTAGCGTACTACAATGAGCAGTTCTTC
TRBD2 | TRBJ2-4 | few | TRBV2 | CASSESGSKLNIQYF | TGTGCCAGCAGTGAGAGCGGGAGCAAGCTAAACATTCAGTACTTC
NA | TRBJ2-1 | NA | TRBV5-4 | CASSNGGGGYNEQFF | TGTGCCAGCAGCAACGGAGGGGGCGGCTACAATGAGCAGTTCTTC
NA | TRBJ2-1 | NA | TRBV7-2 | CASSRLMSVHEQFF | TGTGCCAGCAGCCGACTCATGAGCGTGCATGAGCAGTTCTTC
NA | TRBJ1-1 | NA | TRBV11-3 | CASSLNAGHLYF | TGTGCCAGCAGCCTTAATGCAGGGCACCTCTACTTT
NA | TRBJ1-2 | few | TRBV7-8 | CASSPQENYGYTF | TGTGCCAGCAGCCCACAGGAGAACTATGGCTACACCTTC
NA | TRBJ1-5 | NA | TRBV5-8 | CASSLELIGVGNNQPQHF | TGTGCCAGCAGCTTGGAGTTAATCGGAGTTGGCAACAATCAGCCCCAGCATTTT
TRBD2 | TRBJ2-2 | NA | TRBV5-1 | CASSPTSGSLTGELFF | TGCGCCAGCAGTCCGACTAGCGGGAGTCTCACCGGGGAGCTGTTTTTT
NA | TRBJ1-2 | NA | TRBV9 | CASSGDRANYGYTF | TGTGCCAGCAGCGGCGACAGAGCTAACTATGGCTACACCTTC
NA | TRBJ1-3 | NA | TRBV4-1 | CASSQVLQVAGNTIYF | TGCGCCAGCAGCCAAGTACTCCAGGTGGCTGGAAACACCATATATTTT
TRBD1 | TRBJ2-1 | few | TRBV2 | CASNELQGAYNEQFF | TGTGCCAGCAATGAACTACAGGGGGCCTACAATGAGCAGTTCTTC
TRBD1 | TRBJ1-2 | many | TRBV18 | CASSPPIVQGAGYTF | TGTGCCAGCTCACCACCTATCGTCCAGGGGGCTGGCTACACCTTC
NA | TRBJ2-3 | NA | TRBV5-4 | CASTRDTGAQYF | TGTGCCAGCACCCGGGACACAGGAGCGCAGTATTTT
NA | TRBJ1-1 | few | TRBV9 | CASSVGVAMNTEAFF | TGTGCCAGCAGCGTAGGGGTAGCTATGAACACTGAAGCTTTCTTT
NA | TRBJ1-1 | few | TRBV18 | CASGRGGDTEAFF | TGTGCCAGCGGCAGGGGTGGGGACACTGAAGCTTTCTTT
TRBD1 | TRBJ2-3 | few | TRBV7-2 | CASSLQGASTDTQYF | TGTGCCAGCAGCTTACAGGGGGCTAGCACAGATACGCAGTATTTT
NA | TRBJ1-5 | NA | TRBV28 | CGSREGDQPQHF | TGTGGATCTCGGGAGGGTGATCAGCCCCAGCATTTT
TRBD2 | TRBJ2-3 | few | TRBV4-2 | CASSQEKREPSGTQYF | TGTGCCAGCAGCCAGGAGAAGCGGGAGCCCTCAGGCACGCAGTATTTT
TRBD1 | TRBJ2-7 | NA | TRBV28 | CASSISGTGAYEQYF | TGTGCCAGCAGCATCTCCGGGACAGGGGCCTACGAGCAGTACTTC
TRBD2 | TRBJ2-2 | few | TRBV29-1 | CSAFGRITGELFF | TGCAGCGCCTTCGGGAGGATCACCGGGGAGCTGTTTTTT
NA | TRBJ1-1 | many | TRBV2 | CASSEAGGGSGEAFF | TGTGCCAGCAGTGAAGCGGGTGGAGGGAGCGGTGAAGCTTTCTTT
TRBD1 | TRBJ2-7 | few | TRBV9 | CASSPGTGVQYEQYF | TGTGCCAGCAGCCCCGGGACAGGGGTTCAATACGAGCAGTACTTC
TRBD1 | TRBJ1-5 | NA | TRBV28 | CASTATGGNQPQHF | TGTGCCAGCACCGCGACAGGGGGCAATCAGCCCCAGCATTTT
TRBD1 | TRBJ2-5 | few | TRBV27 | CASSYGQGGTQYF | TGTGCCAGCAGTTACGGACAGGGGGGGACCCAGTACTTC
NA | TRBJ2-3 | few | TRBV5-6 | CASSFGSGWADTQYF | TGTGCCAGCAGCTTTGGGTCAGGGTGGGCAGATACGCAGTATTTT
NA | TRBJ1-1 | few | TRBV4-2 | CASSQGQYTEAFF | TGTGCCAGCAGCCAAGGACAGTACACTGAAGCTTTCTTT
NA | TRBJ1-1 | NA | TRBV4-2 | CASSQAGGSTEAFF | TGTGCCAGCAGCCAAGCGGGGGGGAGCACTGAAGCTTTCTTT
NA | TRBJ1-1 | NA | TRBV20-1 | CSAGRPTEAFF | TGCAGTGCTGGCAGGCCAACTGAAGCTTTCTTT
NA | TRBJ1-2 | NA | TRBV7-6 | CASSSNSRGYTF | TGTGCCAGCAGCTCCAATTCTCGGGGCTACACCTTC
NA | TRBJ2-3 | many | TRBV12-5 | CASGLDIRDTQYF | TGTGCTAGTGGTTTGGATATTAGAGATACGCAGTATTTT
TRBD2 | TRBJ2-1 | NA | TRBV9 | CASSVAGTSNEQFF | TGTGCCAGCAGCGTAGCGGGGACTAGTAATGAGCAGTTCTTC
TRBD1 | TRBJ2-1 | NA | TRBV9 | CASSVEDRGTFNEQFF | TGTGCCAGCAGCGTAGAGGACAGGGGAACCTTCAATGAGCAGTTCTTC
NA | TRBJ2-1 | NA | TRBV5-4 | CASSVDRHNEQFF | TGTGCCAGCAGCGTGGACAGACACAATGAGCAGTTCTTC
NA | TRBJ1-3 | NA | TRBV27 | CASSLLAGVGNTIYF | TGTGCCAGCAGTTTACTCGCAGGGGTCGGAAACACCATATATTTT
NA | TRBJ2-5 | few | TRBV25-1 | CASTVGAETQYF | TGTGCCAGCACCGTTGGGGCGGAGACCCAGTACTTC
NA | TRBJ2-1 | NA | TRBV6-5 | CASSYPGTNEQFF | TGTGCCAGCAGTTACCCCGGGACAAATGAGCAGTTCTTC
TRBD1 | TRBJ1-2 | NA | TRBV5-1 | CASSGTALSANYGYTF | TGCGCCAGCAGCGGGACAGCATTAAGCGCTAACTATGGCTACACCTTC
NA | TRBJ1-2 | NA | TRBV27 | CASSFRRANYGYTF | TGTGCCAGCAGTTTCCGCAGGGCGAACTATGGCTACACCTTC
TRBD1 | TRBJ1-1 | few | TRBV6-1 | CASRRDRETEAFF | TGTGCCAGCAGACGGGACAGGGAAACTGAAGCTTTCTTT
TRBD1 | TRBJ1-5 | NA | TRBV28 | CASSLPGQGGGKPQHF | TGTGCCAGCAGTTTGCCGGGACAGGGTGGCGGGAAGCCCCAGCATTTT
NA | TRBJ2-7 | few | TRBV7-2 | CASSLAGGVTYEQYF | TGTGCCAGCAGCTTAGCGGGGGGAGTTACCTACGAGCAGTACTTC
TRBD2 | TRBJ2-5 | few | TRBV6-5 | CASSYASGTDEQYF | TGTGCCAGCAGTTACGCTAGCGGGACGGATGAGCAGTACTTC
TRBD2 | TRBJ2-7 | NA | TRBV5-1 | CASSFTSGGTYEQYF | TGCGCCAGCAGCTTCACCAGCGGGGGAACCTACGAGCAGTACTTC
TRBD1 | TRBJ1-2 | few | TRBV6-6 | CASSPPDRGLYGYTF | TGTGCCAGCAGTCCCCCCGACAGGGGTTTATATGGCTACACCTTC
TRBD1 | TRBJ2-5 | once | TRBV5-6 | CASIPFLRTGRGKTQYF | TGTGCCAGCATCCCCTTTCTCAGGACAGGGCGAGGGAAGACCCAGTACTTC
TRBD2 | TRBJ2-1 | NA | TRBV29-1 | CSVVAGGPYNEQFF | TGCAGCGTCGTAGCGGGAGGCCCCTACAATGAGCAGTTCTTC
TRBD2 | TRBJ2-1 | NA | TRBV19 | CASRIAASGRYNEQFF | TGTGCCAGTAGGATCGCAGCTAGCGGGCGATACAATGAGCAGTTCTTC